This T cell receptor (beta chain) comes out of a study of blood T cell repertoires in COVID-19. Study summary: Samples of COVID-19 (acute and convalescent) were obtained from the United States, Italy and Spain. T cells, B-cell-depleted T cells, or PBMCs supplied cDNA or gDNA.

Living in about 25 US areas, the participants were between roughly 18 and 95 years of age. The table came from immunoSEQ multiplex PCR; TCRdb's copy has only in-frame clones and leaves some out. Of about 140,000 clones in the sample, 84% were seen once. Germline assignment: CDR1 MDHEN and CDR2 SYDVKM. The CDR3 has 15 amino acids. The germline V and J ends were trimmed by 6 bases and 10 bases, with 22 bases remaining between them. This chain uses TRBV28 with TRBJ1-5; D unclear. Specimen: PBMCs or T cells enriched from blood (not recorded which). This TCR came from a man aged 35 to 55 with acute COVID-19. CDR3 in amino acids: CASSLTETSSGPQHF. The CDR3 coding sequence is TGTGCCAGCAGCCTTACCGAGACATCCTCGGGACCCCAGCATTTT.